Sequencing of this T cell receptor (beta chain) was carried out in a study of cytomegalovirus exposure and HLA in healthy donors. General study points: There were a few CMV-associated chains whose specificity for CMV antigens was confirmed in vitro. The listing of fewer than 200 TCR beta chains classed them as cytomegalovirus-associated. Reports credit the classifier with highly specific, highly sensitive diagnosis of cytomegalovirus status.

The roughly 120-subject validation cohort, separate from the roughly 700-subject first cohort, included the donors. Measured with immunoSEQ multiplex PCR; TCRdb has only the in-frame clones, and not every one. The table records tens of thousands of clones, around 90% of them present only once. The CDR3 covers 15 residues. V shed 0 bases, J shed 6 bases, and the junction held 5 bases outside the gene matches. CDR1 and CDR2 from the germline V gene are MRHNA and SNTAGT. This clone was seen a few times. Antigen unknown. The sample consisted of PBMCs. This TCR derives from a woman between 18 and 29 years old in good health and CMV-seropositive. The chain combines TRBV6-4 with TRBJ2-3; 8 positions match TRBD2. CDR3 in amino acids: CASSDSPGGADTQYF. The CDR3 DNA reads TGTGCCAGCAGTGACTCTCCCGGGGGGGCCGATACGCAGTATTTT.